This paragraph reports one T cell receptor beta chain. The entry originates in a study of technical replicates of blood from a handful of donors. This CDR3 contains 14 residues. V trimming: 5 bases; J trimming: 11 bases; junction bases outside the gene matches: 13. CDR1 is LGHNA and CDR2 is YSLEER in the germline V gene. Generated by immunoSEQ multiplex PCR, the TCRdb table keeps only in-frame clones and is missing some. The repertoire holds about 100,000 clones, with approximately 95% as singletons. Sequenced sample: T cells isolated from PBMCs. This clonotype originated in a human donor in good health. This chain joins TRBV4-3 and TRBJ1-1; TRBD1 agrees at 8 bases. CDR3 nucleotides: TGCGCCAGCAGCTTACTACAGGGGGGGGACGGGGCTTTCTTT. Translated, it gives CASSLLQGGDGAFF.